The TCR beta chain under discussion was sequenced for a study of T cell responses to AZD1222 COVID-19 vaccine. Study outcomes and limitations: The donors showed a predominance of white British ancestry and of females, with possible underestimation of clonal diversity. The breadth and depth of Spike-specific TCRs increased once two AZD1222 doses had been given.

The table came from immunoSEQ multiplex PCR; TCRdb's copy has only in-frame clones and leaves some out. The table has more than 80,000 clones, approximately 88% seen once. Regarding this clone: Its antigen is unidentified.

This specimen was peripheral blood, taken on day 0 of AZD1222 vaccination. This sequence was found in an adult in good health.

The CDR3 coding sequence is TGTGCCAGTAGTATAAACGGGCGGAATCCCATCAATGAGCAGTTCTTC. It yields the protein CASSINGRNPINEQFF. The chain recombines TRBV19 with TRBJ2-1; D gene ambiguous. The CDR3 is made up of 16 amino acids. Germline lookup yields CDR1 LNHDA and CDR2 SQIVND (reference sequence). The V and J ends lost 2 bases and 6 bases respectively, with 17 bases between them.